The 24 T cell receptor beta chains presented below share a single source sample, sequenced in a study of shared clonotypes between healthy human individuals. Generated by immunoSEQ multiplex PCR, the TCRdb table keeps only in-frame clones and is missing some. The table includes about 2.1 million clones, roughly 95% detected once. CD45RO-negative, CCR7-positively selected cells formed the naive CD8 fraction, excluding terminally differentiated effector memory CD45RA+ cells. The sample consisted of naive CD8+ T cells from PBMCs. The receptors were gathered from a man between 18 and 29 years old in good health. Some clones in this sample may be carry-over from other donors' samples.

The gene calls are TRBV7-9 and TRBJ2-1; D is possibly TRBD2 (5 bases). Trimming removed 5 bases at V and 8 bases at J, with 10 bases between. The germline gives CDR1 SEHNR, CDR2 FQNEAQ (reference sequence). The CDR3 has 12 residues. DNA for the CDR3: TGTGCCAGCAGCCCTGATAGCGATGAGCAGTTCTTC. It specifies CASSPDSDEQFF. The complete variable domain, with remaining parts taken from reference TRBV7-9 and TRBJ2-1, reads DTGVSQNPRHKITKRGQNVTFRCDPISEHNRLYWYRQTLGQGPEFLTYFQNEAQLEKSRLLSDRFSAERPKGSFSTLEIQRTEQGDSAMYLCASSPDSDEQFFGPGTRLTVL.

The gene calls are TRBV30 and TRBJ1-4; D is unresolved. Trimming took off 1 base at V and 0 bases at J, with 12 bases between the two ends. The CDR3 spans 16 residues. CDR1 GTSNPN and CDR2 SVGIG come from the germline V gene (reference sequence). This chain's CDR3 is CAWSGSVEPTNEKLFF. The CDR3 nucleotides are TGTGCCTGGAGTGGGTCGGTCGAGCCAACTAATGAAAAACTGTTTTTT.

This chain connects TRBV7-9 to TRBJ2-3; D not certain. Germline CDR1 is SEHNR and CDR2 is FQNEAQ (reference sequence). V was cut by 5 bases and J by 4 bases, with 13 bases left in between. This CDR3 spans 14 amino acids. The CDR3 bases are TGTGCCAGCAGCCCCACCTTGGGCGCAGATACGCAGTATTTT. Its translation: CASSPTLGADTQYF.

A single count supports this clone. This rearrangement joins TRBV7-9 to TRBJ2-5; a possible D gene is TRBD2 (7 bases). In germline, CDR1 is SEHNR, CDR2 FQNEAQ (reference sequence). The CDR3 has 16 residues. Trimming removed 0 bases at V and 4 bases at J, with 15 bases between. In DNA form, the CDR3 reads TGTGCCAGCAGCTTAGCAACGGGGGGCGCCGGAGAGACCCAGTACTTC. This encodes CASSLATGGAGETQYF.

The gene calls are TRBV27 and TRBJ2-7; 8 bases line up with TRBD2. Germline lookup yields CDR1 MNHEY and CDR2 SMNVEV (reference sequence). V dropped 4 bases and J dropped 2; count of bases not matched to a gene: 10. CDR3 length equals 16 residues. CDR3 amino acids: CASSSQGSGRAYEQYF. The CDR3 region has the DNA TGTGCCAGCAGTTCACAGGGATCCGGGAGGGCCTACGAGCAGTACTTC.

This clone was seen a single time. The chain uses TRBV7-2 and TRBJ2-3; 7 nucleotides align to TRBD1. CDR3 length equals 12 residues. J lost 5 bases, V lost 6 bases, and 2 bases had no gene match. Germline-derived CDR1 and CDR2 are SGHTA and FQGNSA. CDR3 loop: CASRYRGDTQYF. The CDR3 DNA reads TGTGCCAGCAGATACAGGGGAGATACGCAGTATTTT. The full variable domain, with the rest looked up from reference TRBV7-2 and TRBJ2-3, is GAGVSQSPSNKVTEKGKDVELRCDPISGHTALYWYRQSLGQGLEFLIYFQGNSAPDKSGLPSDRFSAERTGGSVSTLTIQRTQQEDSAVYLCASRYRGDTQYFGPGTRLTVL.

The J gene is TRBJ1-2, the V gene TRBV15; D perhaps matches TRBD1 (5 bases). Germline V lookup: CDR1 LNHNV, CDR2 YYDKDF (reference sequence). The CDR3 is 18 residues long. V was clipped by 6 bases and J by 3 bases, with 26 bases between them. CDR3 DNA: TGTGCCACCAGACCCTTGCCGCGTGCGGGTCGGGGGGACTATGGCTACACCTTC. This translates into CATRPLPRAGRGDYGYTF.

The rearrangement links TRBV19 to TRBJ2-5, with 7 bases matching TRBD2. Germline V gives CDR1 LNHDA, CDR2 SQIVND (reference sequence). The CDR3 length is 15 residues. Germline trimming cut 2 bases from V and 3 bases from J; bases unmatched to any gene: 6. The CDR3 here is CASSIISSGEETQYF. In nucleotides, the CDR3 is TGTGCCAGTAGTATAATCTCTAGCGGTGAAGAGACCCAGTACTTC.

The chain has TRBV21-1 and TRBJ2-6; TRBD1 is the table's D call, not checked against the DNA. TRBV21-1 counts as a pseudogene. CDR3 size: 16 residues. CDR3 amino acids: CASSKGDSSGANVLTF. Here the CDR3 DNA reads TGTGCCAGCAGCAAAGGGGACAGCTCTGGGGCCAACGTCCTGACTTTC.

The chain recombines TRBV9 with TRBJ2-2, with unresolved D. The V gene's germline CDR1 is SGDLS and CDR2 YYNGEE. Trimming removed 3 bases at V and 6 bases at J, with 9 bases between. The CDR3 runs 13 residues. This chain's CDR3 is CASSARSPGELFF. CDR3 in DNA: TGTGCCAGCAGCGCCCGTTCCCCCGGGGAGCTGTTTTTT.

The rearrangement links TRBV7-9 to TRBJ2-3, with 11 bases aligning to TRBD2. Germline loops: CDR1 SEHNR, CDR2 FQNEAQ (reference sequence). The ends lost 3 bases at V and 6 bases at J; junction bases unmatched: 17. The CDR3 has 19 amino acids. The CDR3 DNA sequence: TGTGCCAGCAGCTTTCTCCCGGCTGTACTAGCGGGAGAGGCCGATACGCAGTATTTT. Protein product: CASSFLPAVLAGEADTQYF. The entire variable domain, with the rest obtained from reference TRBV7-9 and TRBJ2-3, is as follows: DTGVSQNPRHKITKRGQNVTFRCDPISEHNRLYWYRQTLGQGPEFLTYFQNEAQLEKSRLLSDRFSAERPKGSFSTLEIQRTEQGDSAMYLCASSFLPAVLAGEADTQYFGPGTRLTVL.

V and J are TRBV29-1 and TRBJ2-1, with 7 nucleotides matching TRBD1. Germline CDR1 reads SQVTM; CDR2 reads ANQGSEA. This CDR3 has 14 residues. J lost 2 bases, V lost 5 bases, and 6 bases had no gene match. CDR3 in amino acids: CSVRTGRPYNEQFF. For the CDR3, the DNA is TGCAGCGTTCGGACAGGTCGTCCCTACAATGAGCAGTTCTTC.

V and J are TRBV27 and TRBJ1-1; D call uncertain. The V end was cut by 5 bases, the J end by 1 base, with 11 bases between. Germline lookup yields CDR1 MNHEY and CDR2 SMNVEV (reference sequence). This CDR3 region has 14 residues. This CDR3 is CASSRRGPNTEAFF. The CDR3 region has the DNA TGTGCCAGCAGTCGTCGTGGGCCGAACACTGAAGCTTTCTTT.

The DNA of the CDR3 is TGTGCCTGGAGTGTATGGGACAGGGGCGGTGGGGAGCTGTTTTTT. Residues: CAWSVWDRGGGELFF. V and J are TRBV30 and TRBJ2-2, with 10 bases that match TRBD1. Germline CDR1 is GTSNPN and CDR2 is SVGIG (reference sequence). Trimming at V came to 0 bases and at J to 8 bases, leaving 6 bases not matched to a gene. CDR3 length: 15 amino acids.

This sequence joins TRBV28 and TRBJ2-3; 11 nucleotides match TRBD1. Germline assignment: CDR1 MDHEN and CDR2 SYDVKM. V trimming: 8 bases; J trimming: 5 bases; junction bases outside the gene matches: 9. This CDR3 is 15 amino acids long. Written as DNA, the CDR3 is TGTGCCAGCCGATCCGGGACAGGGGGTTTAGATACGCAGTATTTT. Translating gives CASRSGTGGLDTQYF.

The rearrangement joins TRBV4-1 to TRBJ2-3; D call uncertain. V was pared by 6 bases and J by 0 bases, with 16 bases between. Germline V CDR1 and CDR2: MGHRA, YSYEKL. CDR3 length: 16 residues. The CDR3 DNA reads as TGCGCCAGCAGTCCAAGATCCAGTTCTAGCACAGATACGCAGTATTTT. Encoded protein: CASSPRSSSSTDTQYF.

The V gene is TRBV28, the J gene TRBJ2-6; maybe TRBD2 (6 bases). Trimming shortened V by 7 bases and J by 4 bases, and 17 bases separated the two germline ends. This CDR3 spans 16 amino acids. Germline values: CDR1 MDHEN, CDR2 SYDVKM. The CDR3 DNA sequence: TGTGCCAGCAACACGCGGAGGGAGTACGGGGCCAACGTCCTGACTTTC. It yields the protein CASNTRREYGANVLTF.

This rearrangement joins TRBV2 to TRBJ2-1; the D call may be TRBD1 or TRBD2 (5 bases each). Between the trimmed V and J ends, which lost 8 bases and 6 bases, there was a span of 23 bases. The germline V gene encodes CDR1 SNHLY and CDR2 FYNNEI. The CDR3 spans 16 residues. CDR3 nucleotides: TGTGCCAGCGGTCCCGGGACCCTTTCTACTAGCAATGAGCAGTTCTTC. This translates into CASGPGTLSTSNEQFF.

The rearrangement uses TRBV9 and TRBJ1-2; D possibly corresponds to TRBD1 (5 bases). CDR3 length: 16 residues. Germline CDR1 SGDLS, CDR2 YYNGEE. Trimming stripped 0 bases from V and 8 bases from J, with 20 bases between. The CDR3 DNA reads TGTGCCAGCAGCGTAGAGGTTGGAGGGGATCGGGACGGCTACACCTTC. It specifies CASSVEVGGDRDGYTF.

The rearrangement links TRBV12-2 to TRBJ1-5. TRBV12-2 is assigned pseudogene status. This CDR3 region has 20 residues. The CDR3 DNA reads TGTGCAAGTCGCTCTAGAACAATGGCGTTGAGCGAAGATTCCGATCAGCCCCAGCATTTT. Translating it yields CASRSRTMALSEDSDQPQHF.

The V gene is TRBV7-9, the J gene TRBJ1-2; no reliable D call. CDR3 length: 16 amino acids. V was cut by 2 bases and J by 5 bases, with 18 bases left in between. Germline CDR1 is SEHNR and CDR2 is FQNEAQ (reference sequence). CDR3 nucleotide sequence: TGTGCCAGCAGCTTATCCGGGCCAGGACTCCTATATGGCTACACCTTC. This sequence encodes CASSLSGPGLLYGYTF.

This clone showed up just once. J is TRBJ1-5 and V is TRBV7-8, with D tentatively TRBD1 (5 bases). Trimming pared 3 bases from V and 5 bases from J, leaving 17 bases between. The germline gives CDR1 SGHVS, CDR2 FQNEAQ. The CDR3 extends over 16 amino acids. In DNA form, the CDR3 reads TGTGCCAGCAGCTTGACTCCCGGGGGTATCTATCAGCCCCAGCATTTT. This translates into CASSLTPGGIYQPQHF.

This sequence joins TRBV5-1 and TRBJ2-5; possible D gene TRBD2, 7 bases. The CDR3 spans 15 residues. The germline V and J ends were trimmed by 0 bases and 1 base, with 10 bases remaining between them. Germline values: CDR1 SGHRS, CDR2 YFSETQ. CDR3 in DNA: TGCGCCAGCAGCTTGGATCGGGGGGCCCAAGAGACCCAGTACTTC. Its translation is CASSLDRGAQETQYF.

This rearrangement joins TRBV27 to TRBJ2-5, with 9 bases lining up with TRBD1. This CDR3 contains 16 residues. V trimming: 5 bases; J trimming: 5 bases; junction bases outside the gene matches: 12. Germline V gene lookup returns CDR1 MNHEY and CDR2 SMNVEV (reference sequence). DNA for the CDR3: TGTGCCAGCAGTCGAGGTCGGACAGGGGTCCGGGAGACCCAGTACTTC. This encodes CASSRGRTGVRETQYF.